This TCR beta chain was profiled in a study of cytomegalovirus exposure and HLA in healthy donors. Whole-study results and caveats: In a later analysis, fewer than 20,000 TCR beta sequences were associated with HLA alleles at 0.05 false discovery rate. Most TCR sequences were uncommon, yet certain public TCRs appeared in many donors. Researchers reported in a later analysis that common viral pathogens appeared linked to several top clusters. Productive rates of about 90% or about 30% were seen for most TCR beta V segments in an earlier analysis.

The V and J ends lost 5 bases and 6 bases, in that order; junction bases with no gene match: 5. Germline V gene lookup returns CDR1 SGHTA and CDR2 FQGNSA. The CDR3 spans 15 residues. In the PCR, 60 Vbeta and 13 Jbeta primers were used. Sequencing was performed with immunoSEQ multiplex PCR; in TCRdb, only in-frame clones are kept and a portion is missing. The sample has around 130,000 clones; approximately 69% are singletons. In the case of this clone: Its antigen is undetermined.

The sample consisted of PBMCs. This chain uses TRBV7-2 with TRBJ2-2; 11 bases are a match to TRBD1. The receptor was derived from a middle-aged man in good health and CMV-seropositive. The CDR3 loop reads CASSAGQGVAGELFF. The CDR3 DNA reads TGTGCCAGCAGCGCGGGACAGGGGGTGGCCGGGGAGCTGTTTTTT.